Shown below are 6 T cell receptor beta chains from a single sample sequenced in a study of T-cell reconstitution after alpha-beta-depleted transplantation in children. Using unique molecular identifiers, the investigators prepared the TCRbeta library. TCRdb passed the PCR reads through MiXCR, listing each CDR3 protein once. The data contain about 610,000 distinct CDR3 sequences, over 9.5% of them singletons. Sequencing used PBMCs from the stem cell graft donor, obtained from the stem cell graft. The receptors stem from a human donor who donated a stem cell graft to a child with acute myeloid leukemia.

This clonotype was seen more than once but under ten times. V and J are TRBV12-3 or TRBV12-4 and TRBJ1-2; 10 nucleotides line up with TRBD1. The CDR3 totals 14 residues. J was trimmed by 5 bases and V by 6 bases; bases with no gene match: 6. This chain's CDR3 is CASRWTGGRYGYTF. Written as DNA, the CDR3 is TGTGCCAGCAGGTGGACAGGGGGACGGTATGGCTACACCTTC.

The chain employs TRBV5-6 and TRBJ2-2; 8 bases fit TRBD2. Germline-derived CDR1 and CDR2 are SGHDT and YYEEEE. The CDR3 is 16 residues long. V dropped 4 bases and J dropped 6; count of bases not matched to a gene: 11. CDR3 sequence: CASSPHSGLVPGELFF. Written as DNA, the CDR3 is TGTGCCAGCAGCCCCCATTCGGGACTAGTGCCCGGGGAGCTGTTTTTT.

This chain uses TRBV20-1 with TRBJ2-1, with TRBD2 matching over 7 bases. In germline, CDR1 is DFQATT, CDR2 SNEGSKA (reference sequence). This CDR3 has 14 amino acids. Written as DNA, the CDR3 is TGCAGGTCCTGGGGGGGGGAGAGAAGCAATGAGCAGTTCTTC. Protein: CRSWGGERSNEQFF.

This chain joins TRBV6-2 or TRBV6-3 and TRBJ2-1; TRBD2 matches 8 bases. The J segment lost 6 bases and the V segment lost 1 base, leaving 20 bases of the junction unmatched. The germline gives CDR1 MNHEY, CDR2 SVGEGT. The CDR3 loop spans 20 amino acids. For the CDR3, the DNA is TGTGCCAGCAGTTACTTTGTGGAGTTTTCGGCGGGAGGAGGTCCCAATGAGCAGTTCTTC. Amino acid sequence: CASSYFVEFSAGGGPNEQFF.

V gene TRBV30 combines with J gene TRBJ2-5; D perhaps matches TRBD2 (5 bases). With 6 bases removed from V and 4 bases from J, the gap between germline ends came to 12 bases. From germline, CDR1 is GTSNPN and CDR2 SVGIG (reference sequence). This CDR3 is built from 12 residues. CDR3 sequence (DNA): TGTGCCTGCACTAGACGTGGAGAGACCCAGTACTTC. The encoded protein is CACTRRGETQYF.

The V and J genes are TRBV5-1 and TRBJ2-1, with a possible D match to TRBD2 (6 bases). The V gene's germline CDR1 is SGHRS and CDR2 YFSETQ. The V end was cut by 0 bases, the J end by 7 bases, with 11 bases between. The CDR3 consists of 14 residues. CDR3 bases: TGCGCCAGCAGCTTGGAGGAGGGCGCGAATGAGCAGTTCTTC. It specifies CASSLEEGANEQFF.